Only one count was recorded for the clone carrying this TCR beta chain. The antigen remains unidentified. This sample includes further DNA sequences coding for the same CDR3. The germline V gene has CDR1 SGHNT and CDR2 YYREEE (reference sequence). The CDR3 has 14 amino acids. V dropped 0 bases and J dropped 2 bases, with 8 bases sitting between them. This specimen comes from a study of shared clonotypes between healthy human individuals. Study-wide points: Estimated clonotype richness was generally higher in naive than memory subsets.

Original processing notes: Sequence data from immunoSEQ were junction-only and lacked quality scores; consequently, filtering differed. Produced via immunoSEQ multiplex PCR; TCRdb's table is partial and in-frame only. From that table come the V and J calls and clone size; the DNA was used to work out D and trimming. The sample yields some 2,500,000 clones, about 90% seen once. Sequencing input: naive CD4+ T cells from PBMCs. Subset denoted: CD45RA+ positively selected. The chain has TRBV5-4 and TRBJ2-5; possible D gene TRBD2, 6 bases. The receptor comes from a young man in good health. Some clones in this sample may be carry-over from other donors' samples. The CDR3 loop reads CASSLGGGQETQYF. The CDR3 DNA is TGTGCCAGCAGCTTGGGAGGAGGGCAAGAGACCCAGTACTTC.